The 17 T cell receptor beta chains below all came from one sample that was sequenced in a study of blood T cell repertoires in COVID-19. TCRdb keeps only in-frame clones here, not all; method: immunoSEQ multiplex PCR. In the table there are over 85,000 clones, about 82% of which are singletons. The sequenced sample consisted of peripheral blood. The receptors here all came from a man aged 45 to 65 with acute or convalescent COVID-19.

The CDR3: CSVEETGEAFF. Here the CDR3 DNA reads TGCAGCGTTGAGGAGACAGGTGAAGCTTTCTTT. The chain joins TRBV29-1 to TRBJ1-1; possibly TRBD1 for D (6 bases). This CDR3 is 11 amino acids long. V lost 3 bases to trimming and J lost 7 bases, with 9 bases between them. Germline V lookup: CDR1 SQVTM, CDR2 ANQGSEA. Looking up the rest from reference TRBV29-1 and TRBJ1-1 gives the full variable domain: SAVISQKPSRDICQRGTSLTIQCQVDSQVTMMFWYRQQPGQSLTLIATANQGSEATYESGFVIDKFPISRPNLTFSTLTVSNMSPEDSSIYLCSVEETGEAFFGQGTRLTVV.

The DNA for the CDR3 is TGTGCCAGCAGCTACTCCGGGACTAGCGGGTACGAGACCCAGTACTTC. Amino acid sequence: CASSYSGTSGYETQYF. The chain recombines TRBV11-2 with TRBJ2-5; TRBD2 matches at 12 bases. V shed 4 bases and J 5 bases; nucleotides not matched to a gene: 8. Germline CDR1 reads SGHAT; CDR2 reads FQNNGV. There are 16 residues in the CDR3. Variable domain in full (rest from reference TRBV11-2 and TRBJ2-5): EAGVAQSPRYKIIEKRQSVAFWCNPISGHATLYWYQQILGQGPKLLIQFQNNGVVDDSQLPKDRFSAERLKGVDSTLKIQPAKLEDSAVYLCASSYSGTSGYETQYFGPGTRLLVL.

The chain joins TRBV7-9 to TRBJ1-4; 7 positions agree with TRBD1. The CDR3 sequence is 15 residues long. Looked up from germline, CDR1 is SEHNR and CDR2 is FQNEAQ (reference sequence). V shed 8 bases, J shed 3 bases, and the junction held 9 bases outside the gene matches. CDR3 protein: CASVLKGQPNEKLFF. Written as DNA, the CDR3 is TGTGCCAGCGTCCTTAAGGGACAGCCTAATGAAAAACTGTTTTTT. Full variable domain (outside the CDR3, taken from reference TRBV7-9 and TRBJ1-4): DTGVSQNPRHKITKRGQNVTFRCDPISEHNRLYWYRQTLGQGPEFLTYFQNEAQLEKSRLLSDRFSAERPKGSFSTLEIQRTEQGDSAMYLCASVLKGQPNEKLFFGSGTQLSVL.

The chain employs TRBV2 and TRBJ2-3; maybe TRBD1 (5 bases). Trimming removed 7 bases from V and 0 bases from J, with 11 bases in between. The CDR3 has 14 residues. Germline assignment: CDR1 SNHLY and CDR2 FYNNEI. The CDR3 here is CASTVQGSTDTQYF. In DNA form, the CDR3 reads TGTGCCAGCACGGTTCAGGGAAGCACAGATACGCAGTATTTT.

V is TRBV2 and J is TRBJ1-2, with D unclear. The ends were cut back, 3 bases at V and 1 base at J, with 3 bases in the middle. The CDR3 covers 12 residues. Germline-derived CDR1 and CDR2 are SNHLY and FYNNEI. The CDR3 sequence is CASSESNYGYTF. CDR3 nucleotides: TGTGCCAGCAGTGAGAGTAACTATGGCTACACCTTC.

This sequence joins TRBV7-9 and TRBJ2-5, with TRBD1 matching over 9 bases. There are 14 residues in the CDR3. V dropped 6 bases and J dropped 4; count of bases not matched to a gene: 6. Germline V gene data show CDR1 as SEHNR and CDR2 as FQNEAQ (reference sequence). CDR3 in amino acids: CASRQGATRETQYF. The DNA of the CDR3 is TGTGCCAGCAGACAGGGGGCAACCAGAGAGACCCAGTACTTC. The full variable domain, in which reference TRBV7-9 and TRBJ2-5 provide the parts outside the CDR3, is DTGVSQNPRHKITKRGQNVTFRCDPISEHNRLYWYRQTLGQGPEFLTYFQNEAQLEKSRLLSDRFSAERPKGSFSTLEIQRTEQGDSAMYLCASRQGATRETQYFGPGTRLLVL.

This chain's CDR3 is CASSNNGMGNTEAFF. The CDR3, as DNA: TGTGCCAGCAGCAACAACGGGATGGGGAACACTGAAGCTTTCTTT. V usage is TRBV6-2 or TRBV6-3 and J usage is TRBJ1-1, with D uncertain. The CDR3 has 15 residues. With 6 bases removed from V and 1 base from J, the gap between germline ends came to 15 bases. The V gene's germline CDR1 is MNHEY and CDR2 SVGEGT.

The chain links TRBV7-2 to TRBJ1-5; a weak D match, TRBD1 (6 bases). Germline CDR1 SGHTA, CDR2 FQGNSA. CDR3 length: 13 amino acids. V dropped 5 bases and J dropped 5 bases, with 10 bases sitting between them. The CDR3 loop is CASSVQGDQPQHF. The CDR3 nucleotides are TGTGCCAGCAGCGTACAGGGAGATCAGCCCCAGCATTTT.

The chain combines TRBV5-3 with TRBJ1-2, with 7 nucleotides matching TRBD1. TRBV5-3 is an ORF; its function is uncertain. With V trimmed by 0 bases and J by 5 bases, 10 bases remained unmatched. The CDR3 has 16 residues. In DNA, the CDR3 is TGTGCCAGAAGCTTGGTACAGGGACAGAGGAGGTATGGCTACACCTTC. This sequence encodes CARSLVQGQRRYGYTF.

This chain links TRBV5-6 with TRBJ2-7, with D maybe TRBD2 (6 bases). From germline, CDR1 is SGHDT and CDR2 YYEEEE. The CDR3 is 16 amino acids. Trimming stripped 1 base from V and 0 bases from J, with 14 bases between. The CDR3 loop is CASSLRDGGTSYEQYF. For the CDR3, the DNA is TGTGCCAGCAGCTTGAGGGACGGGGGAACCTCCTACGAGCAGTACTTC.

The V call is TRBV11-2, the J call TRBJ2-1; no clear D. Germline CDR1 is SGHAT and CDR2 is FQNNGV. Trimming pared 6 bases from V and 9 bases from J, leaving 15 bases between. This CDR3 has 13 residues. This CDR3 is CASSRGWLGEQFF. CDR3 bases: TGTGCCAGCAGTAGAGGTTGGCTAGGTGAGCAGTTCTTC.

The chain joins TRBV15 to TRBJ2-7; D not resolved. The CDR3 is made up of 12 amino acids. V was trimmed by 3 bases and J by 5 bases, leaving 8 bases between them. Looked up from germline, CDR1 is LNHNV and CDR2 is YYDKDF (reference sequence). The CDR3 region is CATSSSRNEQYF. DNA of the CDR3: TGTGCCACCAGCAGCAGTCGTAACGAGCAGTACTTC.

The V gene is TRBV11-2, the J gene TRBJ1-4, with a possible D match to TRBD1 (5 bases). The V end lost 2 bases, the J end lost 4 bases, and 11 bases lay between the germline ends. Germline CDR1 and CDR2: SGHAT and FQNNGV. The CDR3 is made up of 15 amino acids. Here the CDR3 DNA reads TGTGCCAGCAGCTTAAATCAGGGCCTTAATGAAAAACTGTTTTTT. Amino acids: CASSLNQGLNEKLFF.

The chain recombines TRBV28 with TRBJ2-1, with a possible D match to TRBD2 (5 bases). This CDR3 contains 13 residues. The germline CDR1 and CDR2 sequences are MDHEN and SYDVKM. Between the trimmed V and J ends, which lost 7 bases and 6 bases, there was a span of 13 bases. The CDR3, as DNA: TGTGCCAGCATCCCTAGCCCAGGCAATGAGCAGTTCTTC. Translation gives CASIPSPGNEQFF.

The sample holds a few counts of this clone. The J gene is TRBJ2-1, the V gene TRBV7-8; 11 bases align to TRBD2. V shed 5 bases, J shed 4 bases, and the junction held 4 bases outside the gene matches. Per germline, CDR1 SGHVS and CDR2 FQNEAQ. The CDR3 runs 15 residues. The CDR3 sequence: CASSALAGDYNEQFF. The CDR3 DNA sequence: TGTGCCAGCAGCGCACTAGCGGGAGATTACAATGAGCAGTTCTTC.

This clone occurred a few times. The chain recombines TRBV6-5 with TRBJ1-2, with TRBD1 matching over 9 bases. Trimming removed 5 bases from V and 5 bases from J; junction bases left unmatched: 9. The V gene's germline CDR1 is MNHEY and CDR2 SVGAGI. The CDR3 covers 15 residues. The CDR3 nucleotides read TGTGCCAGCAGTACAAATACAGGGGGCAGGTATGGCTACACCTTC. As protein: CASSTNTGGRYGYTF.

V is TRBV11-2 and J is TRBJ2-1; TRBD2 is a possible D gene (7 bases). Germline V lookup: CDR1 SGHAT, CDR2 FQNNGV. The CDR3 is 15 residues long. The ends were cut back, 2 bases at V and 5 bases at J, with 13 bases in the middle. For the CDR3, the DNA is TGTGCCAGCAGCTTACGGGGGGCCGGGGACAATGAGCAGTTCTTC. Amino acid sequence: CASSLRGAGDNEQFF.